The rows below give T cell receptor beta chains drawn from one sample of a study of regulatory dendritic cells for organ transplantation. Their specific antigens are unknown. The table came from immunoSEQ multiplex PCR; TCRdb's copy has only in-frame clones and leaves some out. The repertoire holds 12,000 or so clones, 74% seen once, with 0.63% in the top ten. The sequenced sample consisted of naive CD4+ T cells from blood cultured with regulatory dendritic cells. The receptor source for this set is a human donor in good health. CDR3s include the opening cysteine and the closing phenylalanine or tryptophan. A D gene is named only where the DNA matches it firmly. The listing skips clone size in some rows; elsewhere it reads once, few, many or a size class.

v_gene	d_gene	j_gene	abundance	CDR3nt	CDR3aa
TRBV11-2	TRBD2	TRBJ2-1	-	TGTGCCAGCAGCCCTAAAGAGACTAGCGGGGGGGCTAATGAGCAGTTCTTC	CASSPKETSGGANEQFF
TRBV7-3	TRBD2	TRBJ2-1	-	TGTGCCAGCAGCTTAAGGTCGGGGGGGATCGACAATGAGCAGTTCTTC	CASSLRSGGIDNEQFF
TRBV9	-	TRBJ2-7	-	TGTGCCAGCAGCCCTCACGAGGGCCCTACCTACGAGCAGTACTTC	CASSPHEGPTYEQYF
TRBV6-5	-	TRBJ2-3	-	TGTGCCAGCAGCCCCGGGACACTAGACACAGATACGCAGTATTTT	CASSPGTLDTDTQYF
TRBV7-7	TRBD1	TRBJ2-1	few	TGTGCCAGCAGCAGGGACAGGTTTTACAATGAGCAGTTCTTC	CASSRDRFYNEQFF
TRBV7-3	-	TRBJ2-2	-	TGTGCCAGCAGCTTAGGGGCCCCGAACACCGGGGAGCTGTTTTTT	CASSLGAPNTGELFF
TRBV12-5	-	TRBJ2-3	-	TGTGCTAGTGGTTTGGTGGTAGGACTTGTTGCGTTAGATACGCAGTATTTT	CASGLVVGLVALDTQYF
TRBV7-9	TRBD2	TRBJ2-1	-	TGTGCCAGCAGCTTAGGGACTAGCTACAATGAGCAGTTCTTC	CASSLGTSYNEQFF
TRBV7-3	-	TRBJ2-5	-	TGTGCCAGCAGCCCGCGGACTGGCCAAGAGACCCAGTACTTC	CASSPRTGQETQYF
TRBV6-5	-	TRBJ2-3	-	TGTGCCAGCAGTTACTCGACTTTCGATACGCAGTATTTT	CASSYSTFDTQYF
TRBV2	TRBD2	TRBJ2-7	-	TGTGCCAGCACGGGGGGCTACGAGCAGTACTTC	CASTGGYEQYF
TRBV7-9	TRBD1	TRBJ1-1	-	TGTGCCAGCAGCTTAGAGACAGGGGGCACTGAAGCTTTCTTT	CASSLETGGTEAFF
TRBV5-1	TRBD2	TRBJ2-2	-	TGCGCCAGCAGCCCGCTGGGCGGGGGGAACACCGGGGAGCTGTTTTTT	CASSPLGGGNTGELFF
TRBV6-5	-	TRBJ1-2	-	TGTGCCAGCAGTTTACAGGGATGGGACGGCTACACCTTC	CASSLQGWDGYTF
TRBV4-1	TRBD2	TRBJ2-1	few	TGCGCCAGCAGCCAAGATTTGGAGCGGGGAGCCTACAATGAGCAGTTCTTC	CASSQDLERGAYNEQFF
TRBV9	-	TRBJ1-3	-	TGTGCCAGCAGCCAGGGGAACTCTGGAAACACCATATATTTT	CASSQGNSGNTIYF
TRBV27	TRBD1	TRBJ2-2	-	TGTGCCAGCAGTCCCGGACAGGGGAGCACCGGGGAGCTGTTTTTT	CASSPGQGSTGELFF
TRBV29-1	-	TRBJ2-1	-	TGCAGCGTGCATAGGGGACTGGACAATGAGCAGTTCTTC	CSVHRGLDNEQFF
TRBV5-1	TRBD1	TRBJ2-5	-	TGCGCCAGCAGCGCGGGACAGGGGTTCGGTGAGACCCAGTACTTC	CASSAGQGFGETQYF
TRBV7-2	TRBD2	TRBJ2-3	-	TGTGCCAGCAGCTTAGGACTAGCGGGGGGTCCGGTTGGGACGCAGTATTTT	CASSLGLAGGPVGTQYF
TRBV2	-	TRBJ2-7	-	TGTGCCAGCAGTGTAGGCCAGGCACCCTACGAGCAGTACTTC	CASSVGQAPYEQYF
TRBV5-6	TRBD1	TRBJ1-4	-	TGTGCCAGCAAGGGGGCGGACGAAAAACTGTTTTTT	CASKGADEKLFF
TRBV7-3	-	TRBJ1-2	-	TGTGCCAGCAGGGTGACAGCTACCGACGTCTGGGGCTACACCTTC	CASRVTATDVWGYTF
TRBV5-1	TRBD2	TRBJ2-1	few	TGCGCCAGCAGCACCCGGGGTAGCGGGGGCCCCTCGTATGAGCAGTTCTTC	CASSTRGSGGPSYEQFF
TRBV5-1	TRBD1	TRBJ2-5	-	TGCGCCAGCAGCTTGGAAGGACAGGGTCAAGAGACCCAGTACTTC	CASSLEGQGQETQYF
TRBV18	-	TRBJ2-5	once	TGTGCCAGCTCACCACTCGGCGGAGACCAAGAGACCCAGTACTTC	CASSPLGGDQETQYF
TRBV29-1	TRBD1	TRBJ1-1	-	TGCAGCGTTGTTTACCCAGGGGGCTTCAACACTGAAGCTTTCTTT	CSVVYPGGFNTEAFF
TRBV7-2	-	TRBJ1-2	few	TGTGCCAGCAGCTTAGCGAGGTTGTCAGGGAAAGGTGGCTACACCTTC	CASSLARLSGKGGYTF
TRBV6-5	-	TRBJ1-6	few	TGTGCCAGCCGACAGAGCTCCTATAATTCACCCCTCCACTTT	CASRQSSYNSPLHF
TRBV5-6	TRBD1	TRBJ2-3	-	TGTGCCAGCAGCGCAAGTTACAGGGGGCTTGACGATACGCAGTATTTT	CASSASYRGLDDTQYF
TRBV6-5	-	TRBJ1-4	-	TGTGCCAGCAGTTTTGCCCTGGGGCAGAATGAAAAACTGTTTTTT	CASSFALGQNEKLFF
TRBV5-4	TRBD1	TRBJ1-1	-	TGTGCCAGCAGCCATGGGGGGACAGAGAACACTGAAGCTTTCTTT	CASSHGGTENTEAFF
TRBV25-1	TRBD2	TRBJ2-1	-	TGTGCCAGCAGTATAGCGGGGGGCCGCAATGAGCAGTTCTTC	CASSIAGGRNEQFF
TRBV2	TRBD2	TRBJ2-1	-	TGTGCCAGCGGCGGGGGTCGATGGGGTAATGAGCAGTTCTTC	CASGGGRWGNEQFF
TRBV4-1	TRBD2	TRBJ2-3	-	TGCGCCAGCAGCCAATACAGCGGGGGGTACACAGATACGCAGTATTTT	CASSQYSGGYTDTQYF
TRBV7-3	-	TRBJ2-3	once	TGTGCCAGCAGCTCCGGGAGTAGAGATACGCAGTATTTT	CASSSGSRDTQYF
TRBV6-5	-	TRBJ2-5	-	TGTGCCAGCAGTTACCCCCCGTCGGAGACCCAGTACTTC	CASSYPPSETQYF
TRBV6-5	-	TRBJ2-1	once	TGTGCCAGCAGTTTCCGAACGTTGCAGGGTCGCAATGAGCAGTTCTTC	CASSFRTLQGRNEQFF
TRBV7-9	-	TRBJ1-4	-	TGTGCCAGCAGCACACAGGGTACTAATGAAAAACTGTTTTTT	CASSTQGTNEKLFF
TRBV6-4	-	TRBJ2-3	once	TGTGCCAGCCGTGCCGCGGGGGCTGGAGATACGCAGTATTTT	CASRAAGAGDTQYF
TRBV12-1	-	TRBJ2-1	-	TGTGCCAGCAGTCCTCCGGGACTAGCGGGCTGGAGCTCCTACAATGAGCAGTTCTTC	CASSPPGLAGWSSYNEQFF
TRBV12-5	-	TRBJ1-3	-	TGTGCTAGTGGTTTGAGCTCAAACACCATATATTTT	CASGLSSNTIYF
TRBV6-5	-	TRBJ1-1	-	TGTGCCAGCAGTTACTCCAGGGCCATGAACACTGAAGCTTTCTTT	CASSYSRAMNTEAFF
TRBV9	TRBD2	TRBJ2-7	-	TGTGCCAGCAGCGTTTCACTAGCGGAATCCTACGAGCAGTACTTC	CASSVSLAESYEQYF
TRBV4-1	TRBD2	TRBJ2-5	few	TGCGCCAGCAGCCAAGTACTAGCGGGGGGATCGAAGACCCAGTACTTC	CASSQVLAGGSKTQYF
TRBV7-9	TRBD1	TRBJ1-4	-	TGTGCCAGCAGCCCGCGGGGACAGCCAAATGAAAAACTGTTTTTT	CASSPRGQPNEKLFF
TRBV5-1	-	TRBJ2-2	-	TGCGCCAGCAGCTTGGCCGCGGAGAGGAACACCGGGGAGCTGTTTTTT	CASSLAAERNTGELFF
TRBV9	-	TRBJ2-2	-	TGTGCCAGCAGCGATACAGGGCACACCGGGGAGCTGTTTTTT	CASSDTGHTGELFF
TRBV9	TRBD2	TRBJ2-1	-	TGTGCCAGCAGCTCCTCCGGGACTAACCCCCCCGAGCAGTTCTTC	CASSSSGTNPPEQFF
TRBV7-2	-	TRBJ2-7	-	TGTGCCAGCAGCCCCGGACCCGAGGGCGAGCAGTACTTC	CASSPGPEGEQYF
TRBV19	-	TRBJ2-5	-	TGTGCCAGTAGTATAGGCGGTAGCCACGAGACCCAGTACTTC	CASSIGGSHETQYF
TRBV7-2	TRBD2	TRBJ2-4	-	TGTGCCAGCAGCTCCCCGACTACTAGCGGGGGGGCCAACCGCAACATTCAGTACTTC	CASSSPTTSGGANRNIQYF
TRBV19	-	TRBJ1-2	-	TGTGCCAGTAGTTCTCGCCGTAACAGGGAAGGTGGCTACACCTTC	CASSSRRNREGGYTF
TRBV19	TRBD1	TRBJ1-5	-	TGTGCCAGTAGTACTACAGGGGGCCCCAATCAGCCCCAGCATTTT	CASSTTGGPNQPQHF
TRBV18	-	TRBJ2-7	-	TGTGCCAGCTCACCAACACAGGAAGATTACGAGCAGTACTTC	CASSPTQEDYEQYF
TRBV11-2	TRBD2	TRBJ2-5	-	TGTGCCAGCAGCTTAAGTTCCGTGACTAGCGTAGAGACCCAGTACTTC	CASSLSSVTSVETQYF
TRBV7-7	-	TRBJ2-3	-	TGTGCCAGCAGCTCGACTCGCACAGATACGCAGTATTTT	CASSSTRTDTQYF
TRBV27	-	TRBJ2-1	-	TGTGCCAGCAGTTTATCCCGCGGGGAAGGAGACAATGAGCAGTTCTTC	CASSLSRGEGDNEQFF
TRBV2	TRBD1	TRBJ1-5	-	TGTGCCAGCGATGGACAGGGTGGTCAGCCCCAGCATTTT	CASDGQGGQPQHF
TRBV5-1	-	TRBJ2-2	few	TGCGCCAGCAGCCCCACTACGAACACCGGGGAGCTGTTTTTT	CASSPTTNTGELFF